The next 26 T cell receptor beta chains were all read from a single sample in a study of T cell changes during pregnancy in multiple sclerosis. The assay was immunoSEQ multiplex PCR, and TCRdb's table has in-frame clones only and misses some. Found here are 45,000 to 60,000 clones, around nine tenths of them singletons; the top ten hold just over 3%. The source was CD8+ T cells from peripheral blood mononuclear cells, collected before pregnancy. The receptor set was obtained from a female donor with multiple sclerosis, enrolled in a pregnancy study.

The rearrangement uses TRBV5-5 and TRBJ1-1, with TRBD1 as a possible D gene (5 bases). Germline assignment: CDR1 SGHKS and CDR2 YYEKEE (reference sequence). The CDR3 is made up of 15 amino acids. With 4 bases removed from V and 4 bases from J, the gap between germline ends came to 17 bases. The CDR3 DNA sequence: TGTGCCAGCAGCCCTTTCGGGGGGGAGGGCACTGAAGCTTTCTTT. This gives the protein CASSPFGGEGTEAFF. Complete variable domain (other parts from reference TRBV5-5 and TRBJ1-1): DAGVTQSPTHLIKTRGQQVTLRCSPISGHKSVSWYQQVLGQGPQFIFQYYEKEERGRGNFPDRFSARQFPNYSSELNVNALLLGDSALYLCASSPFGGEGTEAFFGQGTRLTVV.

The CDR3 sequence: CASSLTGNTEAFF. In DNA form, the CDR3 reads TGTGCCAGCAGCTTGACAGGGAACACTGAAGCTTTCTTT. The J gene is TRBJ1-1, the V gene TRBV7-8; tentatively, D is TRBD1 (6 bases). The germline CDR1 and CDR2 sequences are SGHVS and FQNEAQ. Trimming took 3 bases from V and 1 from J, leaving 6 bases between them. CDR3 length: 13 amino acids.

The chain uses TRBV27 and TRBJ2-1, with a possible D match to TRBD1 (6 bases). CDR1 and CDR2 from the germline V gene are MNHEY and SMNVEV (reference sequence). Trimming removed 2 bases at V and 3 bases at J, with 23 bases between. CDR3 length: 19 residues. The CDR3 sequence is CASSLKGIRGNDFYNEQFF. The CDR3, as DNA: TGTGCCAGCAGTTTAAAGGGGATAAGGGGGAACGACTTCTACAATGAGCAGTTCTTC.

The chain has TRBV10-3 and TRBJ2-4; TRBD1 matches at 12 bases. V was pared by 4 bases and J by 1 base, with 2 bases of the junction left unmatched. The length of the CDR3 is 16 residues. Germline V gene lookup returns CDR1 ENHRY and CDR2 SYGVKD. CDR3 sequence reads: CAISGGQGAAKNIQYF. CDR3 coding DNA: TGTGCCATCAGTGGGGGACAGGGGGCGGCCAAAAACATTCAGTACTTC.

The rearrangement joins TRBV4-3 to TRBJ2-7; D is perhaps TRBD2 (6 bases). The V gene lost 2 bases and the J gene lost 0 bases, with 14 bases spanning the gap. The CDR3 totals 16 residues. Germline-derived CDR1 and CDR2 are LGHNA and YSLEER. Written as DNA, the CDR3 is TGCGCCAGCAGCCAAAAACTAGCTTCCCTCTCCTACGAGCAGTACTTC. Its translation: CASSQKLASLSYEQYF.

The chain uses TRBV5-4 and TRBJ1-4, with 8 bases matching TRBD1. The CDR3 runs 17 residues. J gave up 3 bases and V 0 bases, and 7 bases lay outside the gene matches. Germline V gene data show CDR1 as SGHNT and CDR2 as YYREEE (reference sequence). CDR3 protein: CASSLGQGIRANEKLFF. In DNA, the CDR3 is TGTGCCAGCAGCTTGGGACAGGGGATAAGGGCTAATGAAAAACTGTTTTTT.

A note on this clone: At one end the junction does not follow the germline gene, possibly because of a read error. This chain connects TRBV6-6 to TRBJ2-7, with 7 bases lining up with TRBD1. The CDR3 is 12 residues long. CDR1 MNHNY and CDR2 SVGAGI come from the germline V gene (reference sequence). Here the CDR3 reads CASSYSTDRVDF. CDR3 bases: TGTGCCAGCAGTTACTCGACAGACAGGGTTGACTTC.

The V call is TRBV11-2, the J call TRBJ1-1; D is ambiguous. This CDR3 is built from 13 residues. The germline CDR1 and CDR2 sequences are SGHAT and FQNNGV. The V end lost 0 bases, the J end lost 10 bases, and 12 bases lay between the germline ends. CDR3 sequence: CASSLEGGYGAFF. In DNA form, the CDR3 reads TGTGCCAGCAGCTTAGAGGGAGGGTACGGAGCTTTCTTT.

The chain links TRBV10-3 to TRBJ1-3; D perhaps matches TRBD1 (5 bases). Germline V gene data show CDR1 as ENHRY and CDR2 as SYGVKD. V was shortened by 3 bases and J by 1 base, with 13 bases between the two germline ends. The CDR3 is made up of 16 amino acids. In DNA form, the CDR3 reads TGTGCCATCAGTGAACGGGGGGGATTTTCTGGAAACACCATATATTTT. The encoded protein is CAISERGGFSGNTIYF.

In nucleotides, the CDR3 is TGTGCCTGGAGAAAAGGGGCCACTGAAGCTTTCTTT. This sequence encodes CAWRKGATEAFF. The chain employs TRBV30 and TRBJ1-1; possible D gene TRBD1, 5 bases. This CDR3 comprises 12 residues. Trimming cost V 3 bases and J 4 bases, with 9 bases left between them. CDR1 is GTSNPN and CDR2 is SVGIG in the germline V gene (reference sequence).

The rearrangement uses TRBV18 and TRBJ1-5; D gene ambiguous. CDR3 length equals 13 residues. The germline CDR1 and CDR2 sequences are KGHSH and LQKENI. V was trimmed by 5 bases and J by 5 bases, leaving 10 bases between them. CDR3 bases: TGTGCCAGCTCAGAGGGAAGAGATCAGCCCCAGCATTTT. This sequence encodes CASSEGRDQPQHF.

The chain joins TRBV9 to TRBJ1-1; perhaps TRBD1 as D (5 bases). V was pared by 0 bases and J by 1 base, with 10 bases between. This CDR3 comprises 15 residues. Germline V gives CDR1 SGDLS, CDR2 YYNGEE. The CDR3: CASSVGGGTNTEAFF. The CDR3 region has the DNA TGTGCCAGCAGCGTAGGGGGGGGGACGAACACTGAAGCTTTCTTT.

This clone was observed a single time. DNA of the CDR3: TGTGCCAGCAGCTTAGGCGGGGGGCTAGTCGATACGCAGTATTTT. Translated, it gives CASSLGGGLVDTQYF. The chain couples TRBV7-7 to TRBJ2-3; 8 bases line up with TRBD2. The CDR3 spans 15 residues. V dropped 1 base and J dropped 6; count of bases not matched to a gene: 6. CDR1 is SSHAT and CDR2 is FNYEAQ in the germline V gene (reference sequence).

V gene TRBV7-2 combines with J gene TRBJ2-7; 11 bases line up with TRBD2. V shed 5 bases and J 2 bases; nucleotides not matched to a gene: 17. The CDR3 runs to 19 residues. Germline loops: CDR1 SGHTA, CDR2 FQGNSA. The CDR3 loop reads CASSTLAGELQWDPYEQYF. In DNA, the CDR3 is TGTGCCAGCAGCACACTAGCGGGGGAGCTCCAGTGGGACCCCTACGAGCAGTACTTC.

This clone has a single count. Written as DNA, the CDR3 is TGTGCCAGCAGCCTCGGGACAGGAGGTGTCCATGGCTACACCTTC. This sequence encodes CASSLGTGGVHGYTF. The gene calls are TRBV5-6 and TRBJ1-2; 8 nucleotides agree with TRBD1. The V gene end was trimmed by 4 bases and the J gene end by 6 bases; junction bases not matched to a gene: 11. Germline V lookup: CDR1 SGHDT, CDR2 YYEEEE. There are 15 residues in the CDR3.

The V and J genes are TRBV7-9 and TRBJ2-7; D may be TRBD1 (6 bases). Looked up from germline, CDR1 is SEHNR and CDR2 is FQNEAQ (reference sequence). This CDR3 region has 12 residues. V was cut by 2 bases and J by 5 bases, with 7 bases left in between. The CDR3 sequence: CASSLPGDEQYF. The CDR3 region has the DNA TGTGCCAGCAGCTTACCAGGGGACGAGCAGTACTTC. Together with reference TRBV7-9 and TRBJ2-7, the CDR3 gives the full variable domain: DTGVSQNPRHKITKRGQNVTFRCDPISEHNRLYWYRQTLGQGPEFLTYFQNEAQLEKSRLLSDRFSAERPKGSFSTLEIQRTEQGDSAMYLCASSLPGDEQYFGPGTRLTVT.

The rearrangement uses TRBV6-1 and TRBJ1-2, with D possibly matching TRBD1 (5 bases). Germline loops: CDR1 MNHNS, CDR2 SASEGT. The CDR3 contains 12 residues. The CDR3 sequence is CATLAGNYGYTF. The DNA for the CDR3 is TGTGCGACCTTGGCAGGGAACTATGGCTACACCTTC.

The genes are TRBV9 and TRBJ2-3, with D unresolved. Deletions cut 3 bases from V and 2 bases from J, with 4 bases between. The CDR3 has 12 residues. Germline-derived CDR1 and CDR2 are SGDLS and YYNGEE. In DNA form, the CDR3 reads TGTGCCAGCAGCGGACTCACAGATACGCAGTATTTT. It translates to CASSGLTDTQYF.

J is TRBJ1-1 and V is TRBV27, with D tentatively TRBD1 (5 bases). This CDR3 spans 14 amino acids. V dropped 7 bases and J dropped 8 bases, with 20 bases sitting between them. The germline CDR1 and CDR2 sequences are MNHEY and SMNVEV (reference sequence). CDR3 DNA sequence: TGTGCCAGCACAAGGCTCGGGGACTCGGAGGAAGCTTTCTTT. Protein: CASTRLGDSEEAFF.

The V and J genes are TRBV4-3 and TRBJ2-3, with a tentative D call TRBD1 (5 bases). V lost 0 bases and J lost 2, with 9 bases in between. Germline V gives CDR1 LGHNA, CDR2 YSLEER. CDR3 size: 15 residues. The chain's CDR3 is CASSQDQGSTDTQYF. The CDR3 DNA reads TGCGCCAGCAGCCAAGACCAGGGCTCCACAGATACGCAGTATTTT.

The chain carries TRBV5-1 and TRBJ1-2; tentative D call: TRBD1 (6 bases). V was cut by 4 bases and J by 0 bases, with 16 bases left in between. The CDR3 runs 16 residues. Germline CDR1 SGHRS, CDR2 YFSETQ. In nucleotides, the CDR3 is TGCGCCAGCAGCGCGAACGACAGGAAACCTAACTATGGCTACACCTTC. Translating gives CASSANDRKPNYGYTF.

This sequence joins TRBV5-5 and TRBJ1-1, with D tentatively TRBD1 (6 bases). V gave up 3 bases and J gave up 11 bases, with 20 bases separating them. The CDR3 extends over 14 amino acids. In germline, CDR1 is SGHKS, CDR2 YYEKEE (reference sequence). CDR3 sequence reads: CASSSARQEMLAFF. For the CDR3, the DNA is TGTGCCAGCAGCTCAGCCCGACAGGAGATGTTGGCTTTCTTT.

CDR3 nucleotide sequence: TGTGCCAGCAGCTTAGGATCCGGGAATGAGCAGTTCTTC. It translates to CASSLGSGNEQFF. The chain employs TRBV11-2 and TRBJ2-1; D is ambiguous. The CDR3 runs 13 residues. CDR1 is SGHAT and CDR2 is FQNNGV in the germline V gene. The V gene lost 1 base and the J gene lost 7 bases, with 8 bases spanning the gap.

This clone was seen a few times. This rearrangement joins TRBV21-1 to TRBJ2-2; TRBD1 is the table's D call and was not checked against the DNA. TRBV21-1 is assigned pseudogene status. CDR3 length: 14 residues. The DNA for the CDR3 is TGTGCCAGCAGCAAAGCAGGGGGCACCGGGGAGCTGTTTTTT. Its translation: CASSKAGGTGELFF.

This chain connects TRBV6-5 to TRBJ2-5; 9 nucleotides align to TRBD1. V gave up 0 bases and J gave up 5 bases; unmatched junction bases: 4. The CDR3 totals 15 residues. Germline V lookup: CDR1 MNHEY, CDR2 SVGAGI. This chain's CDR3 is CASSYSTGGIETQYF. CDR3 DNA sequence: TGTGCCAGCAGTTACTCGACAGGGGGGATCGAGACCCAGTACTTC.

The chain carries TRBV15 and TRBJ2-1; D gene ambiguous. This CDR3 has 13 residues. The germline V gene has CDR1 LNHNV and CDR2 YYDKDF (reference sequence). V shed 8 bases and J shed 0 bases, with 8 bases lying between them. The CDR3 spells CATGQSSYNEQFF. CDR3 nucleotide sequence: TGTGCCACCGGGCAGAGCTCCTACAATGAGCAGTTCTTC.